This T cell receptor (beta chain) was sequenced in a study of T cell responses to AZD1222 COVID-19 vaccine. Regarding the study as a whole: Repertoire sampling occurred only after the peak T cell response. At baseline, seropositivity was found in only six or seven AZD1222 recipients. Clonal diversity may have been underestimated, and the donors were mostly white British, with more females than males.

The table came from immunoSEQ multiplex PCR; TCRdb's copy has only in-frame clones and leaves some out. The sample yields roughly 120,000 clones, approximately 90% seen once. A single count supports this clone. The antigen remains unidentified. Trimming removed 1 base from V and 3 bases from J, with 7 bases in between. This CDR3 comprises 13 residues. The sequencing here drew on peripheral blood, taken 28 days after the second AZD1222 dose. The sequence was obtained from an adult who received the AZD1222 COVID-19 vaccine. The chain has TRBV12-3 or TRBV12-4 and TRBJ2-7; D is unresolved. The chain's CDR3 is CASSLVPLYEQYF. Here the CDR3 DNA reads TGTGCCAGCAGTTTAGTTCCCCTCTACGAGCAGTACTTC.